This T cell receptor (beta chain) emerged from a study of control samples from healthy donors and cancer patients. Profiling relied on immunoSEQ multiplex PCR, and the TCRdb table lists in-frame clones only, not all of them. The sample has some 94,000 clones; about 88% are singletons. This clone was counted only a few times. The V gene's germline CDR1 is SGHVS and CDR2 FNYEAQ. The CDR3 extends over 14 amino acids. V shed 5 bases and J shed 12 bases, with 20 bases lying between them. The TCR was taken from a woman between 50 and 59 years old in good health. The sequenced material came from blood. The genes are TRBV7-6 and TRBJ2-1, with a tentative D call TRBD2 (6 bases). The CDR3 DNA reads TGTGCCAGCAGCCAGAGTGGACTAACCCGATGGCAGTTCTTC. Amino acids: CASSQSGLTRWQFF.